These T cell receptor beta chains were read from a single sample in a study of shared clonotypes between healthy human individuals. The assay was immunoSEQ multiplex PCR, and TCRdb's table has in-frame clones only and misses some. Counted here are tens of thousands of clones, about 64% occurring once; the ten biggest clones make up around 50%. Sequencing was performed on memory CD8+ T cells sorted from blood. All receptors come from a man between 25 and 39 years old in good health. The CDR3 runs from the conserved cysteine through the conserved F or W. A D gene is named only where the DNA matches it firmly. Expanded clones are given a class, and other clones once, few, many or no size at all.

clone size	CDR3 length	J gene	D gene	V gene	CDR3 protein	CDR3 DNA
NA	19	TRBJ2-4	TRBD2	TRBV9	CASSVEGLAGGAAKNIQYF	TGTGCCAGCAGCGTAGAGGGACTAGCGGGAGGGGCGGCCAAAAACATTCAGTACTTC
once	12	TRBJ2-7	NA	TRBV7-9	CASSLGSYEQYF	TGTGCCAGCAGCTTAGGGTCCTACGAGCAGTACTTC
few	11	TRBJ2-7	NA	TRBV28	CASSDFYEQYF	TGTGCCAGCTCGGACTTTTACGAGCAGTACTTC
NA	16	TRBJ2-1	TRBD1	TRBV27	CASSPQWDREGNEQFF	TGTGCCAGCAGTCCACAATGGGACAGGGAAGGAAATGAGCAGTTCTTC
many	15	TRBJ1-1	NA	TRBV10-3	CAITEGQGGITEAFF	TGTGCCATCACCGAGGGCCAGGGCGGTATAACTGAAGCTTTCTTT
NA	13	TRBJ2-3	NA	TRBV13	CASSLEVTDTQYF	TGTGCCAGCAGCTTAGAGGTTACAGATACGCAGTATTTT
many	14	TRBJ2-7	NA	TRBV27	CASSSSGLGYEQYF	TGTGCCAGCAGTTCTTCAGGGTTGGGTTACGAGCAGTACTTC
NA	12	TRBJ2-7	NA	TRBV2	CASKTDPYEQYF	TGTGCCAGCAAGACAGATCCCTACGAGCAGTACTTC
NA	13	TRBJ2-1	TRBD2	TRBV4-1	CASSLLAGNEQFF	TGCGCCAGCAGCCTCCTAGCGGGAAATGAGCAGTTCTTC
NA	16	TRBJ2-7	TRBD2	TRBV27	CASSQIGLAGAYEQYF	TGTGCCAGCAGTCAAATAGGACTAGCGGGGGCCTACGAGCAGTACTTC
NA	13	TRBJ2-7	NA	TRBV5-6	CASSYYNSYEQYF	TGTGCCAGCAGCTACTATAACTCCTACGAGCAGTACTTC
NA	17	TRBJ2-7	TRBD2	TRBV25-1	CASSAPTSGRATNEQYF	TGTGCCAGCAGTGCCCCTACTAGCGGGAGGGCGACAAACGAGCAGTACTTC
NA	16	TRBJ2-7	TRBD2	TRBV5-1	CASSPFGAGGNHEQYF	TGCGCCAGCAGCCCCTTCGGGGCGGGAGGCAACCACGAGCAGTACTTC
NA	15	TRBJ1-4	NA	TRBV6-1	CASSEAGGGNEKLFF	TGTGCCAGCAGTGAAGCTGGGGGGGGTAATGAAAAACTGTTTTTT
NA	15	TRBJ1-2	TRBD1	TRBV4-1	CASSQGQGGGYGYTF	TGCGCCAGCAGCCAAGGGCAGGGGGGAGGCTATGGCTACACCTTC
once	17	TRBJ2-3	NA	TRBV7-9	CASSNPWGAHNTDTQYF	TGTGCCAGCAGCAACCCATGGGGGGCCCACAACACAGATACGCAGTATTTT
NA	12	TRBJ1-1	NA	TRBV7-2	CASSLGYTEAFF	TGTGCCAGCAGCTTGGGGTACACTGAAGCTTTCTTT
NA	12	TRBJ2-3	NA	TRBV7-9	CASRGGADTQYF	TGTGCCAGCAGAGGGGGTGCAGATACGCAGTATTTT
NA	15	TRBJ1-2	NA	TRBV10-2	CASSKPGETNYGYTF	TGCGCCAGCAGTAAGCCGGGGGAGACGAACTATGGCTACACCTTC
NA	14	TRBJ2-7	NA	TRBV10-1	CASSESLGSYEQYF	TGCGCCAGCAGTGAGTCATTGGGTTCCTACGAGCAGTACTTC
few	12	TRBJ2-7	NA	TRBV7-9	CASSFSGREQYF	TGTGCCAGCAGCTTCTCAGGGCGGGAGCAGTACTTC
NA	15	TRBJ2-3	NA	TRBV6-4	CASSDSPDRTDTQYF	TGTGCCAGCAGTGACAGCCCGGACAGAACAGATACGCAGTATTTT
NA	11	TRBJ2-1	NA	TRBV25-1	CASSLSDRQFF	TGTGCCAGCAGTTTGAGCGATCGGCAGTTCTTC
NA	16	TRBJ1-5	NA	TRBV15	CATSREGADSNQPQHF	TGTGCCACCAGCAGAGAAGGGGCAGACAGCAATCAGCCCCAGCATTTT
many	15	TRBJ1-1	TRBD1	TRBV27	CASSLRGTGNTEAFF	TGTGCCAGCAGTCTCCGGGGGACAGGGAACACTGAAGCTTTCTTT
NA	14	TRBJ2-7	TRBD2	TRBV9	CASSSGRAWYEQYF	TGTGCCAGCAGTAGCGGGAGGGCTTGGTACGAGCAGTACTTC
many	17	TRBJ1-5	TRBD1	TRBV4-3	CASSQDLGQGGNQPQHF	TGCGCCAGCAGCCAAGATTTGGGACAGGGGGGCAATCAGCCCCAGCATTTT
NA	16	TRBJ2-2	NA	TRBV11-3	CASSFTGQTNTGELFF	TGTGCCAGCAGCTTCACCGGACAGACGAACACCGGGGAGCTGTTTTTT
NA	14	TRBJ2-7	NA	TRBV19	CASSQGTLYYEQYF	TGTGCCAGTAGTCAGGGGACGTTGTACTACGAGCAGTACTTC
NA	16	TRBJ2-6	TRBD1	TRBV4-1	CASTHGTGAGANVLTF	TGCGCCAGCACCCACGGGACAGGTGCTGGGGCCAACGTCCTGACTTTC
NA	13	TRBJ1-1	NA	TRBV19	CASSIAWNTEAFF	TGTGCCAGTAGTATAGCGTGGAACACTGAAGCTTTCTTT
NA	17	TRBJ2-3	NA	TRBV4-1	CASSQGGGRRLTDTQYF	TGCGCCAGCAGCCAAGGAGGGGGAAGGAGGTTAACAGATACGCAGTATTTT
NA	13	TRBJ1-4	TRBD1	TRBV6-1	CASKLRGLEKLFF	TGTGCCAGCAAGTTGAGGGGGCTCGAAAAACTGTTTTTT
NA	15	TRBJ2-7	NA	TRBV4-3	CASSQDPRPGYEQYF	TGCGCCAGCAGCCAAGATCCCCGACCGGGCTACGAGCAGTACTTC
NA	13	TRBJ1-2	TRBD1	TRBV29-1	CSVKGTGEIGYTF	TGCAGCGTTAAAGGGACAGGGGAAATTGGCTACACCTTC
NA	12	TRBJ2-2	NA	TRBV28	CASSWGPGELFF	TGTGCCAGCAGTTGGGGGCCCGGGGAGCTGTTTTTT
NA	14	TRBJ2-5	TRBD2	TRBV7-6	CASSLGGGEATQYF	TGTGCCAGCAGCTTGGGGGGGGGAGAAGCGACCCAGTACTTC
NA	19	TRBJ2-3	TRBD2	TRBV7-8	CASSFSRLAGGSSTDTQYF	TGTGCCAGCAGCTTCTCGAGACTAGCGGGAGGGTCTAGCACAGATACGCAGTATTTT
NA	15	TRBJ2-3	TRBD2	TRBV5-1	CASRRTSGSTDTQYF	TGCGCCAGCAGGCGGACTAGCGGTAGCACAGATACGCAGTATTTT
NA	13	TRBJ2-1	NA	TRBV11-3	CASSLLTGNEQFF	TGTGCCAGCAGCCTCCTAACGGGGAATGAGCAGTTCTTC
NA	15	TRBJ2-3	TRBD2	TRBV10-3	CATRLAGGETDTQYF	TGTGCCACTCGACTAGCGGGAGGAGAGACAGATACGCAGTATTTT
few	20	TRBJ2-1	NA	TRBV21-1	CASSKDSGLAGGSPYNEQFF	TGTGCCAGCAGCAAGGATTCCGGACTAGCGGGAGGCAGCCCCTACAATGAGCAGTTCTTC
many	15	TRBJ2-1	TRBD2	TRBV11-3	CASSFWGGSLDEQFF	TGTGCCAGCAGCTTCTGGGGCGGGAGTTTGGATGAGCAGTTCTTC
NA	13	TRBJ2-5	TRBD1	TRBV7-9	CASSSRGPETQYF	TGTGCCAGCAGCTCAAGGGGGCCTGAGACCCAGTACTTC
NA	14	TRBJ2-7	NA	TRBV7-8	CASSLEGRFYEQYF	TGTGCCAGCAGCTTAGAAGGACGGTTCTACGAGCAGTACTTC
NA	14	TRBJ2-7	TRBD2	TRBV7-2	CASSPGTSGYEQYF	TGTGCCAGCAGCCCCGGAACTAGCGGCTACGAGCAGTACTTC
NA	16	TRBJ2-1	NA	TRBV11-2	CASSLEVRSSYNEQFF	TGTGCCAGCAGCTTAGAGGTACGGAGCTCCTACAATGAGCAGTTCTTC
NA	17	TRBJ2-7	TRBD1	TRBV25-1	CASSDSFNRDSSYEQYF	TGTGCCAGCAGTGATTCATTTAACCGGGACAGCTCCTACGAGCAGTACTTC
NA	15	TRBJ2-3	TRBD2	TRBV6-6	CASEASGRWTDTQYF	TGTGCCAGCGAGGCTAGCGGGAGGTGGACAGATACGCAGTATTTT
NA	14	TRBJ1-2	NA	TRBV6-4	CASSQGPGGYGYTF	TGTGCCAGCAGTCAGGGCCCTGGGGGCTATGGCTACACCTTC
few	13	TRBJ2-3	NA	TRBV11-1	CASSQYGTDTQYF	TGTGCCAGCAGCCAGTACGGCACAGATACGCAGTATTTT
few	16	TRBJ2-1	TRBD1	TRBV7-8	CASSLAGTGAYNEQFF	TGTGCCAGCAGCTTAGCCGGGACAGGGGCGTACAATGAGCAGTTCTTC
NA	13	TRBJ2-6	NA	TRBV11-2	CASTIPGSNVLTF	TGTGCCAGCACGATTCCGGGTTCCAACGTCCTGACTTTC